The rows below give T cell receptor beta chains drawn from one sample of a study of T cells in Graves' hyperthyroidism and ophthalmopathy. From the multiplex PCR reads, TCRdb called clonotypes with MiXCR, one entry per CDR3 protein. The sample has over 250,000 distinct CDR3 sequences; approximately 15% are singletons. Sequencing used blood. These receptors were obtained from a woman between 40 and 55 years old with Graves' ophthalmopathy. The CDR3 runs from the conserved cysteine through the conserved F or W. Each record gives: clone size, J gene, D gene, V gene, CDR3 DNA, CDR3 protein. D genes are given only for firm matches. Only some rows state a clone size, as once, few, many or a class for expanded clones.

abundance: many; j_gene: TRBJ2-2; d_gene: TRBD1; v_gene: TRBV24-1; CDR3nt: TGTGCCACCAGTGATCTCTCCGGGACAGGTTACACCGGGGAGCTGTTTTTT; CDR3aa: CATSDLSGTGYTGELFF
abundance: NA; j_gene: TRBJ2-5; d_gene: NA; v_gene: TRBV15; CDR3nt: TGTGCCACCAGCAGAGATAACCAGGAAGAGACCCAGTACTTC; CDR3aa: CATSRDNQEETQYF
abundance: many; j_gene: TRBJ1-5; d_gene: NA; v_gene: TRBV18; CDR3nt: TGTGCCAGCTCACCACTCACAGGGTCGCAGCCCCAGCATTTT; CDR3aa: CASSPLTGSQPQHF
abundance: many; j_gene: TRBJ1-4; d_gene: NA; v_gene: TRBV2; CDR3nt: TGTGCCAGCATTGGGCCCCGAGGGGCGGGGGAACTGTTTTTT; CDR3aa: CASIGPRGAGELFF
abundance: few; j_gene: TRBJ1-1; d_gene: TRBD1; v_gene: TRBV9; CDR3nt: TGTGCCAGCAGCCCCCACGCCGGACAGGGTTCGTCTGAAGCTTTCTTT; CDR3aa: CASSPHAGQGSSEAFF
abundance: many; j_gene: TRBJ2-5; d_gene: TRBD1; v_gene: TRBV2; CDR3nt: TGTGCCAGCAGTGCCGGGACAGGAGAGACCCAGTACTTC; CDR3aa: CASSAGTGETQYF
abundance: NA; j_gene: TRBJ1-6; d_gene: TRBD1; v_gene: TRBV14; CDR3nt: TGTGCCAGCAGCCGGAAGGGGGCAGGGCTGATTCGGGATAATTCACCCCTCCACTTT; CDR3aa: CASSRKGAGLIRDNSPLHF
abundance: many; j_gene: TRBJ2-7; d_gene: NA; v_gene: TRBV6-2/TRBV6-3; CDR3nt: TGTGCCAGCAGATCCGCCGGGTGGGAGCAGTACTTC; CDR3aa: CASRSAGWEQYF
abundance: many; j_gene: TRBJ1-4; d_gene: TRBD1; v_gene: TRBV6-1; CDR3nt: TGTGCCAGCCACGAGACAGGGCCAACTAATGAAAAACTGTTTTTT; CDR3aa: CASHETGPTNEKLFF
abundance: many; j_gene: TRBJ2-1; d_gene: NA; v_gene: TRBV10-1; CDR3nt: TGCGCCAGCAGTGTGGCTAGCAGAAACAATGAGCAGTTCTTC; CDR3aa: CASSVASRNNEQFF
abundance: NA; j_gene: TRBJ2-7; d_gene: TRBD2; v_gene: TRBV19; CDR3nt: TGTGCCACCCGGACTAGCGGGATGGGGGAGCAGTACTTC; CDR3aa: CATRTSGMGEQYF
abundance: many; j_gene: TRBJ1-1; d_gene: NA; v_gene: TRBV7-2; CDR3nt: TGTGCCAGCAGCTTGCCGGAGATGAACACTGAAGCTTTCTTT; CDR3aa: CASSLPEMNTEAFF
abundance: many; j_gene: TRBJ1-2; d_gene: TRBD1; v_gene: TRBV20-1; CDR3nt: TGCAGTGCTAGAGATCCCTCTAGGGACAGCTATGGCTACACCTTC; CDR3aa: CSARDPSRDSYGYTF
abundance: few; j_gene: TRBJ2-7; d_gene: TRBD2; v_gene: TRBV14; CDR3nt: TGTGCCAGCAGCCAACAGGGAGGGACCAATCGGGAGCAGTACTTC; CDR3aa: CASSQQGGTNREQYF
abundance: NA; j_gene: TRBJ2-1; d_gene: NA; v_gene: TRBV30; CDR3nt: TGTGCCTGGTGGGAGACGGCTGCCTACAATGAGCAGTTCTTC; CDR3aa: CAWWETAAYNEQFF
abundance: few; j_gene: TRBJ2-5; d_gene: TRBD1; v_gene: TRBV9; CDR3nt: TGTGCCAGCAGCGAGGCCGGACAGGGACGGACCCAGTACTTC; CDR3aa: CASSEAGQGRTQYF
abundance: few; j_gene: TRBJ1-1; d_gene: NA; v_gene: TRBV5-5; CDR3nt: TGTGCCAGCAGCTTGGACTGGTCGAACACTGAAGCTTTCTTT; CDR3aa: CASSLDWSNTEAFF
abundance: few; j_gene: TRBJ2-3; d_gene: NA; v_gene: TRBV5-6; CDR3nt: TGTGCCAGCAGCGCGAACACAGATACGCAGTATTTT; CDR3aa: CASSANTDTQYF
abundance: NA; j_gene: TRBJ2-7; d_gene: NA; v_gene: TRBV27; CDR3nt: TGTGCCAGCAGTTTATCGGGTAGTTACTATAATCCTGGCGAGCAGTACTTC; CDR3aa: CASSLSGSYYNPGEQYF
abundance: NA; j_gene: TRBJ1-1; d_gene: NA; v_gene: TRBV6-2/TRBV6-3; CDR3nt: TGTGCCAGCAGTTACGGGAGCGCTGAAGCTTTCTTT; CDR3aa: CASSYGSAEAFF
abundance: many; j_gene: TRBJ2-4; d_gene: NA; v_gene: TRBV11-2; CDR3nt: TGTGCCAGCAGCCGCTTAGATCAAGCGGGTTCCAAAAACATTCAGTACTTC; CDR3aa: CASSRLDQAGSKNIQYF
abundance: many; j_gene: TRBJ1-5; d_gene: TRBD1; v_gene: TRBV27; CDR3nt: TGTGCCAGCAGGTCCCTAGACAGGGGGCAAAATCAGCCCCAGCATTTT; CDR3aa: CASRSLDRGQNQPQHF
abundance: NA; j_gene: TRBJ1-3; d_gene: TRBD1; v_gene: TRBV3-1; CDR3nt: TGTGCCAGCAGCCAGACAGGGTTCTCTGGAAACACCATATATTTT; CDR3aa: CASSQTGFSGNTIYF
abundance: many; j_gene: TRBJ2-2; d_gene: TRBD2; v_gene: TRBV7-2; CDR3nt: TGTGCCAGCAGCTTAAACGGGAGGGCCGGCGCCGGGGAGCTGTTTTTT; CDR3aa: CASSLNGRAGAGELFF